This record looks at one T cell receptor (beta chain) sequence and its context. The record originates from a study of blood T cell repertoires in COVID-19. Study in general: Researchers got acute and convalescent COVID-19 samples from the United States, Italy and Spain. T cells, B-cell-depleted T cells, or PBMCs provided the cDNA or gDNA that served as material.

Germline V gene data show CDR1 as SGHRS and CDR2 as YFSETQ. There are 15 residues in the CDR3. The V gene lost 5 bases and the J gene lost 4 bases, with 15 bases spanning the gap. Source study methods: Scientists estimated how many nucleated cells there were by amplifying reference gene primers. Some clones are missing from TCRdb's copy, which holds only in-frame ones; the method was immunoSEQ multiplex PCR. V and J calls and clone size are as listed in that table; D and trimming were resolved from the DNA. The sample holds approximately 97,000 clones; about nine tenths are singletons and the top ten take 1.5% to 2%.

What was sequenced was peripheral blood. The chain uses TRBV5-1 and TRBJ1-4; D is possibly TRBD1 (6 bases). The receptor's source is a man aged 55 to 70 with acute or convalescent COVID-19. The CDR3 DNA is TGCGCCAGCAGGACACAGGGTACAATTAATGAAAAACTGTTTTTT. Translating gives CASRTQGTINEKLFF.